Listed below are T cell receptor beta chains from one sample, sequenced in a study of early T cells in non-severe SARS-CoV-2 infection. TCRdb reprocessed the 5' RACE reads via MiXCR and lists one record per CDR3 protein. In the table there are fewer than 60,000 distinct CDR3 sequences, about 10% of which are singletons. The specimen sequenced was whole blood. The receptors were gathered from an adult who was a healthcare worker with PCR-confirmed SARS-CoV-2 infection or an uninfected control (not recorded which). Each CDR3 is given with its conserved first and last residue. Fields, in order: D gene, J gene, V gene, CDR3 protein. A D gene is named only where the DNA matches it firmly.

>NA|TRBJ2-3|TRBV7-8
CASSPTPQSEDTQYF
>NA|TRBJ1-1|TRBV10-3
CAITELGSTEAFF
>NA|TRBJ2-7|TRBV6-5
CASSPASADEQYF
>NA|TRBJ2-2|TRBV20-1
CSATNPGQRNNGELFF
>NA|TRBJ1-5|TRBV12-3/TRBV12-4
CASREGGRNSNQPQHF
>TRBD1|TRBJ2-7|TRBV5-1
CASSFKAGGLLQNYEQYF
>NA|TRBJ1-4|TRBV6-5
CASSYRGSVNEKLFF
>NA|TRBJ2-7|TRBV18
CASSPTSSYEQYF
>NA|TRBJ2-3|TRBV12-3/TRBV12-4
CASSFGAGQYF
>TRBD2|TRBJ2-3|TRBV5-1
CASSLEILAGSTDTQYF
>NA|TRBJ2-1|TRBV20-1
CSARRGGRNEQFF
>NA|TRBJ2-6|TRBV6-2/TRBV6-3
CASSRTSSGANVLTF
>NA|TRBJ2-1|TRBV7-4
CASSVDPGLPVPNNEQFF
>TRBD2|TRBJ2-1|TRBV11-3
CASSLGLAGGIYNEQFF
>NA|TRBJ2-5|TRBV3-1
CASSQDREEGQTQYF
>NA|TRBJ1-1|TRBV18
CASSIDGRNTEAFF